This T cell receptor beta chain was profiled in a study of radiotherapy plus CTLA-4 blockade in lung cancer. Overall study: Of all patients, around 18% responded objectively and about 30% showed disease control.

Focal radiation plus CTLA-4 blockade with ipilimumab was given to patients with chemo-refractory metastatic non-small-cell lung cancer. Regarding this clone: The antigen is undetermined.

TCRdb's copy holds only in-frame clones and misses some; the assay was immunoSEQ multiplex PCR. Of tens of thousands of clones listed, 84% are singletons. General study findings and limits: Among reported predictors of response, early blood T cell clone dynamics with interferon-beta performed best. Researchers report tumor-derived TCR clones expanding in blood after radiotherapy plus ipilimumab.

Trimming left V 1 base short and J 2 bases short, with 7 bases between. The CDR3 totals 14 residues. Per the germline V gene, CDR1 is LNHDA and CDR2 is SQIVND (reference sequence). Sample: peripheral blood, taken from a patient treated with radiotherapy plus ipilimumab. This clonotype was sampled from a human donor with non-small cell lung cancer whose response to radiotherapy plus ipilimumab could not be evaluated. The chain has TRBV19 and TRBJ2-3, with D unresolved. DNA of the CDR3: TGTGCCAGTAGTATAGGGCTCCTCACAGATACGCAGTATTTT. Translating gives CASSIGLLTDTQYF.